These 24 T cell receptor beta chains were sequenced from one sample in a study of metastatic and nonmetastatic thyroid tumors. Every patient underwent thyroid surgery untreated. TCRdb used MiXCR to call clones anew from the PCR reads. This repertoire shows about 92,000 clones, 15% found once; its top ten account for about 3.6%. Sequencing used blood. Receptors originate from a female donor with papillary thyroid cancer or a benign thyroid nodule (not recorded which). Some clones in this sample may be carry-over from other donors' samples.

This clone was observed many times. The chain combines TRBV5-1 with TRBJ2-1; TRBD2 matches 15 bases. CDR3 length: 18 amino acids. The V gene end was trimmed by 3 bases and the J gene end by 0 bases; junction bases not matched to a gene: 4. CDR1 SGHRS and CDR2 YFSETQ come from the germline V gene. The CDR3 loop reads CASSSGLAGGFSYNEQFF. The CDR3 DNA reads as TGCGCCAGCAGCTCTGGACTAGCGGGGGGGTTCTCCTACAATGAGCAGTTCTTC.

The sample holds one count of this clone. It may be a read error: a sequence one base away is much more abundant. The rearrangement uses TRBV14 and TRBJ1-6, with D perhaps matching TRBD1 (5 bases). The CDR3 contains 16 residues. Looked up from germline, CDR1 is SGHDN and CDR2 is FVKESK. CDR3 nucleotide sequence: TGTGTCAGCAGCCAAGAAGCCGGGACGACAAATTCACCCCTCCACTTT. Its translation: CVSSQEAGTTNSPLHF.

At least ten counts were recorded for this clone. The chain couples TRBV19 to TRBJ2-5, with D perhaps TRBD1 (5 bases). V gave up 4 bases and J gave up 5 bases, with 14 bases separating them. CDR1 is LNHDA, CDR2 SQIVND, per germline (reference sequence). The CDR3 is 14 amino acids. The CDR3 reads CASSSQGPLETQYF. The CDR3 DNA sequence: TGTGCCAGTAGTAGTCAGGGTCCGCTGGAGACCCAGTACTTC.

This rearrangement joins TRBV27 to TRBJ2-5; D could derive from TRBD1 or TRBD2 (5 bases each). The CDR3 extends over 16 amino acids. The germline gives CDR1 MNHEY, CDR2 SMNVEV (reference sequence). V gave up 1 base and J gave up 3 bases, with 15 bases separating them. Written as DNA, the CDR3 is TGTGCCAGCAGTTTATGCCGGGGCACTCGGGAAGAGACCCAGTACTTC. It specifies CASSLCRGTREETQYF.

This clone was seen ten or more times. V usage is TRBV28 and J usage is TRBJ1-1, with 9 bases matching TRBD1. Germline V gene lookup returns CDR1 MDHEN and CDR2 SYDVKM. Trimming took 5 bases from V and 4 from J; bases not matched to a gene: 11. The CDR3 totals 16 residues. The CDR3 sequence is CASSPGTGTGGTEAFF. CDR3 nucleotide sequence: TGTGCCAGCAGTCCCGGGACAGGGACCGGGGGCACTGAAGCTTTCTTT.

This clone was detected only a few times. The rearrangement links TRBV2 to TRBJ2-7; D is uncertain. Trimming left V 6 bases short and J 5 bases short, with 14 bases between. This CDR3 is 13 amino acids long. Germline V CDR1 and CDR2: SNHLY, FYNNEI. This CDR3 reads CASSPPSRDEQYF. The DNA of the CDR3 is TGTGCCAGCAGCCCTCCGTCCCGGGACGAGCAGTACTTC.

The table lists this clone with a count of one. The chain combines TRBV9 with TRBJ2-7; 8 nucleotides match TRBD1. Trimming cost V 5 bases and J 0 bases; bases outside gene matches: 7. The CDR3 is made up of 15 amino acids. Looked up from germline, CDR1 is SGDLS and CDR2 is YYNGEE. Here the CDR3 DNA reads TGTGCCAGCAGTTACGGACAGGGAAACTCCTACGAGCAGTACTTC. Its protein is CASSYGQGNSYEQYF.

This clone was counted many times. This chain links TRBV20-1 with TRBJ2-2; D ambiguous. Germline V gene lookup returns CDR1 DFQATT and CDR2 SNEGSKA (reference sequence). V lost 5 bases to trimming and J lost 0 bases, with 4 bases between them. The CDR3 spans 12 residues. The CDR3 loop reads CSAYTNTGELFF. The CDR3 DNA reads TGCAGTGCTTACACGAACACCGGGGAGCTGTTTTTT.

The table lists this clone with many counts. The chain employs TRBV20-1 and TRBJ2-7; D perhaps matches TRBD2 (6 bases). The CDR3 is made up of 15 amino acids. V shed 5 bases and J shed 1 base, with 18 bases lying between them. CDR1 is DFQATT, CDR2 SNEGSKA, per germline (reference sequence). The CDR3, as DNA: TGCAGTGCTCCCGCGGGAATAGGCGAGTCCTACGAGCAGTACTTC. It is translated as CSAPAGIGESYEQYF.

This clone was observed a few times. One end of the junction varies from germline; a read error may be responsible. CDR3 residues: CASSTGQAVVYGYTF. CDR3 bases: TGTGCCAGCAGTACCGGACAGGCAGTTGTTTATGGATACACCTTC. V is TRBV28 and J is TRBJ1-2; 7 bases align to TRBD1. CDR1 MDHEN and CDR2 SYDVKM come from the germline V gene. The CDR3 is 15 residues long.

Only a few counts were recorded for this clone. V and J are TRBV29-1 and TRBJ2-7; TRBD2 might be the D (5 bases). Germline loops: CDR1 SQVTM, CDR2 ANQGSEA. The CDR3 is 11 residues long. CDR3 in DNA: TGCGGCGGGCTTACGGGGTACGAGCAGTACTTC. Translation: CGGLTGYEQYF.

This clone was seen at least ten times. The chain joins TRBV19 to TRBJ2-7; 7 positions agree with TRBD2. J was trimmed by 4 bases and V by 7 bases; bases with no gene match: 19. The CDR3 is 17 residues long. Per the germline V gene, CDR1 is LNHDA and CDR2 is SQIVND (reference sequence). CDR3 coding DNA: TGTGCCAGTAAAGTACCCCCGCCTCGGGCTAGCGGATACGAGCAGTACTTC. Its protein is CASKVPPPRASGYEQYF.

This clone has ten or more counts. This chain uses TRBV15 with TRBJ1-3; D gene uncertain. The CDR3 is 17 residues long. Looked up from germline, CDR1 is LNHNV and CDR2 is YYDKDF (reference sequence). Trimming stripped 3 bases from V and 0 bases from J, with 15 bases between. This CDR3 is CATSSASGGGSGNTIYF. In nucleotides, the CDR3 is TGTGCCACCAGCAGTGCCTCGGGCGGCGGCTCTGGAAACACCATATATTTT.

This clone was observed at least ten times. The V and J genes are TRBV30 and TRBJ2-7; a weak D match, TRBD2 (5 bases). This CDR3 has 16 amino acids. The V end was cut by 3 bases, the J end by 0 bases, with 18 bases between. Germline V gene data show CDR1 as GTSNPN and CDR2 as SVGIG (reference sequence). DNA for the CDR3: TGTGCCTGGAGCCCGGGGAGCCCCCATAGCTCCTACGAGCAGTACTTC. Translating it yields CAWSPGSPHSSYEQYF.

This chain connects TRBV18 to TRBJ2-3; D may match TRBD1 or TRBD2 (5 bases each). Between the trimmed V and J ends, which lost 3 bases and 4 bases, there was a span of 17 bases. Germline CDR1 and CDR2: KGHSH and LQKENI. The CDR3 length is 16 residues. CDR3 bases: TGTGCCAGCTCACCCAATTACAGGTGCGGGTCAGATACGCAGTATTTT. Residues: CASSPNYRCGSDTQYF.

There are a few counts of this clone. Since a much larger clone is just one base distant, this may be a read error. DNA for the CDR3: TGTGCCAGCATCCAGGGGGACCACACCGGGGAGCTGTTTTTT. This encodes CASIQGDHTGELFF. This sequence joins TRBV6-1 and TRBJ2-2, with TRBD1 matching 7 bases. Trimming removed 7 bases from V and 3 bases from J; junction bases left unmatched: 5. Germline values: CDR1 MNHNS, CDR2 SASEGT. The CDR3 contains 14 residues.

To note about this clone: A much larger clone differs from this one at a single base, so this may be a read error. The V gene is TRBV7-9, the J gene TRBJ2-5; D gene unclear. The length of the CDR3 is 12 residues. Germline-derived CDR1 and CDR2 are SEHNR and FQNEAQ (reference sequence). The CDR3 DNA reads TGTGCCAGCAGCTTAATACAAGATACCCAGTACTTC. Translation gives CASSLIQDTQYF.

This clone showed up many times. V is TRBV15 and J is TRBJ2-7; D is perhaps TRBD1 (6 bases). The germline V gene has CDR1 LNHNV and CDR2 YYDKDF (reference sequence). V lost 8 bases to trimming and J lost 6 bases, with 17 bases between them. This CDR3 has 13 amino acids. CDR3 loop: CATCRDKGGEQYF. The CDR3 DNA sequence: TGTGCCACCTGCCGGGACAAGGGTGGCGAGCAGTACTTC. The complete variable domain, with remaining parts taken from reference TRBV15 and TRBJ2-7, reads DAMVIQNPRYQVTQFGKPVTLSCSQTLNHNVMYWYQQKSSQAPKLLFHYYDKDFNNEADTPDNFQSRRPNTSFCFLDIRSPGLGDTAMYLCATCRDKGGEQYFGPGTRLTVT.

This clone occurred many times. This rearrangement joins TRBV4-1 to TRBJ2-3; 7 bases line up with TRBD1. CDR3 size: 16 residues. Germline CDR1 reads MGHRA; CDR2 reads YSYEKL. Losses at the gene ends were 4 bases for V and 5 bases for J; bases not matched to a gene: 12. CDR3 coding DNA: TGCGCCAGCAGCCCTATTTTACGACAGGGTGGAGATACGCAGTATTTT. Translation: CASSPILRQGGDTQYF.

The table lists this clone with a few counts. The V and J genes are TRBV12-5 and TRBJ2-1; 7 bases map to TRBD1. From germline, CDR1 is LGHNT and CDR2 FRNRAP. This CDR3 has 14 amino acids. With 0 bases clipped from V and 10 bases from J, the junction kept 6 bases outside the gene matches. The CDR3 DNA is TGTGCTAGTGGTTTGGTAACAGGGGTAAACGAGCAGTTCTTC. This codes for CASGLVTGVNEQFF.

This clone appeared many times. V gene TRBV9 combines with J gene TRBJ1-2; D call uncertain. The length of the CDR3 is 13 residues. With 5 bases removed from V and 7 bases from J, the gap between germline ends came to 15 bases. The germline V gene has CDR1 SGDLS and CDR2 YYNGEE. The CDR3 nucleotides read TGTGCCAGCAGTGACTCTGAGGGCGGTGGCTACACCTTC. It encodes CASSDSEGGGYTF. Full variable domain (missing parts from reference TRBV9 and TRBJ1-2): DSGVTQTPKHLITATGQRVTLRCSPRSGDLSVYWYQQSLDQGLQFLIQYYNGEERAKGNILERFSAQQFPDLHSELNLSSLELGDSALYFCASSDSEGGGYTFGSGTRLTVV.

Ten or more counts support this clone. This chain links TRBV7-9 with TRBJ2-7; D gene uncertain. This CDR3 has 12 amino acids. The germline V gene has CDR1 SEHNR and CDR2 FQNEAQ (reference sequence). Trimming removed 3 bases at V and 7 bases at J, with 10 bases between. CDR3: CASSFAAGEQYF. The CDR3 DNA reads TGTGCCAGCAGCTTCGCAGCCGGAGAGCAGTACTTC.

A remark on this clone: Relative to the germline gene, one junction end is altered; a read error may explain this. V is TRBV20-1 and J is TRBJ2-7; D unresolved. The CDR3 covers 16 residues. From germline, CDR1 is DFQATT and CDR2 SNEGSKA (reference sequence). The CDR3 nucleotides are TGCAGTTCTAGGCCCCCGCCCTCACTTGAGATGTACGAGCACTACTTC. Protein: CSSRPPPSLEMYEHYF.

A word on this clone: The junction departs from the called germline gene at one end, perhaps through a read error. The genes are TRBV6-1 and TRBJ1-5; D unresolved. The CDR3 covers 17 residues. Germline CDR1 is MNHNS and CDR2 is SASEGT. CDR3 bases: TGTGCCAGCAGAAACCTTCACGTCTCGACTGGCAATCAGCCGCAGCATTTT. Translating it yields CASRNLHVSTGNQPQHF.